A selection of T cell receptor beta chains follows, all from one sample in a study of a mutant IDH1 vaccine in newly diagnosed glioma. Some clones are missing from TCRdb's copy, which holds only in-frame ones; the method was immunoSEQ multiplex PCR. The sample lists 90,000 to 100,000 clones, just under 90% occurring once. Antigen specificity for these receptors is unknown. This specimen consisted of PBMCs, obtained from a glioma patient whose treatment included an IDH1 peptide vaccine. All receptors derive from a woman between 45 and 65 years old with glioma. Each CDR3 is given with its conserved first and last residue. The order of the fields is CDR3 protein, CDR3 DNA, CDR3 length, clone size, V gene, D gene, J gene. The D gene is left open where the match is weak. Where a row states a size, it is once, few, many or the class of an expanded clone; other rows omit it.

CASKTGVVNTEAFF,TGTGCCAGCAAGACAGGGGTCGTGAACACTGAAGCTTTCTTT,14,once,TRBV7-9,TRBD1,TRBJ1-1
CASSYSLTGVQETQYF,TGTGCCAGCAGTTACTCCTTGACAGGGGTACAAGAGACCCAGTACTTC,16,NA,TRBV6-5,TRBD1,TRBJ2-5
CASSPGGYSYEQYF,TGTGCCAGCAGCCCCGGCGGCTATTCCTACGAGCAGTACTTC,14,NA,TRBV13,NA,TRBJ2-7
CASVRGLAGASTDTQYF,TGTGCTAGTGTCCGCGGACTAGCGGGGGCTAGCACAGATACGCAGTATTTT,17,NA,TRBV12-5,TRBD2,TRBJ2-3
CASSSVPFTGGYTF,TGTGCCAGCAGTTCGGTCCCTTTTACCGGCGGCTACACCTTC,14,NA,TRBV2,NA,TRBJ1-2
CSGEQGTNEQFF,TGCAGCGGAGAACAAGGCACGAATGAGCAGTTCTTC,12,NA,TRBV29-1,NA,TRBJ2-1
CASRWGVGYEQYF,TGTGCCAGCAGGTGGGGGGTAGGCTACGAGCAGTACTTC,13,NA,TRBV4-2,NA,TRBJ2-7
CASSVEAGDRYEQYF,TGTGCCAGCAGCGTAGAGGCGGGAGACCGCTACGAGCAGTACTTC,15,NA,TRBV9,TRBD2,TRBJ2-7
CASSIREGDTGELFF,TGCGCCAGCAGTATCCGAGAGGGTGACACCGGGGAGCTGTTTTTT,15,NA,TRBV5-1,NA,TRBJ2-2
CASSWDRGHNSPLHF,TGTGCCAGCAGTTGGGACAGGGGGCACAATTCACCCCTCCACTTT,15,NA,TRBV28,TRBD1,TRBJ1-6
CASSLVGTGNTEAFF,TGTGCCAGCAGCTTGGTCGGAACGGGTAACACTGAAGCTTTCTTT,15,once,TRBV5-6,NA,TRBJ1-1
CATSRDQPAVSTDTQYF,TGTGCCACCAGCAGAGATCAGCCGGCCGTAAGCACAGATACGCAGTATTTT,17,NA,TRBV15,NA,TRBJ2-3